Listed below are T cell receptor beta chains from one sample, sequenced in a study of neurological immune-mediated disorders. One entry per CDR3 protein, called by TCRdb with MiXCR from the 5' RACE reads. The sample holds roughly 48,000 distinct CDR3 sequences, about a quarter seen once. Sequenced input: PBMCs. The receptors shown here come from a woman between 65 and 79 years old in good health. CDR3s include the opening cysteine and the closing phenylalanine or tryptophan. D genes are given only for firm matches. Expanded clones get a size class; other rows say once, few or many, or leave the size out.

>TRBV2|many|-|TRBJ2-2
TGTGCCAGCTCCTACACCGGGGAGCTGTTTTTT
CASSYTGELFF
>TRBV7-2|many|TRBD2|TRBJ2-2
TGTGCCAGCAGCTTAGGTCTAGCGGGAACCGGGGAGCTGTTTTTT
CASSLGLAGTGELFF
>TRBV6-2/TRBV6-3|many|-|TRBJ2-7
TGTGCCAGCAGCCAACAGGGATCGAGGTCCTACGAGCAGTACTTC
CASSQQGSRSYEQYF
>TRBV5-1|many|-|TRBJ2-6
TGCGCCAGCAGCTTGGGGGTTTTCTCTGGGGCCAACGTCCTGACTTTC
CASSLGVFSGANVLTF
>TRBV20-1|-|-|TRBJ2-5
TGCAGTGCTAGAGGAACAGTTCAAGAGACCCAGTACTTC
CSARGTVQETQYF
>TRBV18|many|-|TRBJ2-6
TGTGCCAGCTCACCGGCGAGGGGACGGGTTTCATCTGGGGCCAACGTCCTGACTTTC
CASSPARGRVSSGANVLTF
>TRBV7-2|-|-|TRBJ1-1
TGTGCCAGCAGCTTAATCTTGGCCTACACTGAAGATTTCTTT
CASSLILAYTEDFF
>TRBV20-1|many|-|TRBJ1-5
TGCAGTGCCCCACTCGGGGGGGATAGCAATCAGCCCCAGCATTTT
CSAPLGGDSNQPQHF
>TRBV20-1|many|TRBD2|TRBJ2-1
TGCAGTGCTTCTGGGACTAGGGGCTCCTACAATGAGCAGTTCTTC
CSASGTRGSYNEQFF
>TRBV7-2|-|TRBD2|TRBJ2-1
TGTGCCAGCAGCACTTCAAGCGGGGGGGCACTCAATGAGCAGTTCTTC
CASSTSSGGALNEQFF
>TRBV5-8|many|TRBD1|TRBJ2-3
TGTGCCAGCAGCTCGCAGACAGGGTCCCCAAATACGCAGTATTTT
CASSSQTGSPNTQYF
>TRBV12-3/TRBV12-4|many|TRBD1|TRBJ1-6
TGTGCCAGCAGACCCGGGACAGTCTATAATTCACCCCTCCACTTT
CASRPGTVYNSPLHF
>TRBV7-8|many|-|TRBJ1-3
TGTGCCAGCAGCTCCCCAGCGACCAACACCATATATTTT
CASSSPATNTIYF
>TRBV29-1|few|-|TRBJ1-1
TGCAGCGTTTCCAGGGACCAAGCCTCGGGCACTGAAGCTTTCTTT
CSVSRDQASGTEAFF
>TRBV29-1|many|TRBD2|TRBJ2-3
TGCAGCGGAGGGACTAGCGGGACAGGAGATACGCAGTATTTT
CSGGTSGTGDTQYF
>TRBV7-6|-|TRBD1|TRBJ1-1
TGTGCCAGCAGCTTAGGGACAGGACATCTCACTGAAGCTTTCTTT
CASSLGTGHLTEAFF
>TRBV5-1|many|-|TRBJ2-3
TGCGCCAGCAGCCTAGATTATCGGGATACGCAGTATTTT
CASSLDYRDTQYF
>TRBV9|many|-|TRBJ2-5
TGTGCCAGCAGCGTTGGTACGCAGAACCAAGAGACCCAGTACTTC
CASSVGTQNQETQYF
>TRBV20-1|few|TRBD2|TRBJ2-3
TGCAGTGCCCCGGGGGGACCCACAGATACGCAGTATTTT
CSAPGGPTDTQYF
>TRBV5-5|-|TRBD1|TRBJ2-7
TGTGCCAGCAGCTTATTTGGAACGGGCCGGGACAGGGAGTACGAGCAGTACTTC
CASSLFGTGRDREYEQYF
>TRBV5-1|many|TRBD1|TRBJ1-4
TGCGCCAGCAGCGGACAGGGAGGATCAACTAATGAAAAACTGTTTTTT
CASSGQGGSTNEKLFF
>TRBV24-1|once|TRBD2|TRBJ2-3
TGTGCCACCAGTGACACCGGGACTAGCGGGGTGGGCACAGATACGCAGTATTTT
CATSDTGTSGVGTDTQYF
>TRBV28|large|-|TRBJ1-2
TGTGCCAGCAGTTCCCAAAGGACAGTCACCCCCTATGGCTACACCTTC
CASSSQRTVTPYGYTF
>TRBV29-1|-|-|TRBJ1-1
TGCAGCGTTGCAGGACCGATGAACACTGAAGCTTTCTTT
CSVAGPMNTEAFF
>TRBV28|-|-|TRBJ2-7
TGTGCCAGCAGTTTGGCGGCCCCCTACGAGCAGTACTTC
CASSLAAPYEQYF
>TRBV5-1|many|-|TRBJ2-5
TGCGCCAGTGGAGGGGCGTACCCTCACCAAGAGACCCAGTACTTC
CASGGAYPHQETQYF
>TRBV5-1|many|-|TRBJ2-5
TGCGCCAGCAGCCCAGGGAACCAAGAGACCCAGTACTTC
CASSPGNQETQYF
>TRBV15|-|-|TRBJ2-7
TGTGCCACCAGTGACGGGAGCTCCTACGAGCAGTACTTC
CATSDGSSYEQYF
>TRBV5-1|many|TRBD2|TRBJ2-5
TGCGCCAGCACCCCTAGCGGCCAAGAGACCCAGTACTTC
CASTPSGQETQYF
>TRBV5-1|many|-|TRBJ2-7
TGCGCCAGCAGCCCGGGGAGGTCCTCCTACGAGCAGTACTTC
CASSPGRSSYEQYF
>TRBV5-5|many|TRBD2|TRBJ2-1
TGTGCCAGCGGTCTGGGACTAGCGGGACCAAAAAGCTCCTACAATGAGCAGTTCTTC
CASGLGLAGPKSSYNEQFF